These 30 T cell receptor beta chains share one sample of origin, sequenced in a study of beta chain features in type 1 diabetes. cDNA synthesis used the whole RNA isolate, giving expressed TCRB sequences. Generated by immunoSEQ multiplex PCR, the TCRdb table keeps only in-frame clones and is missing some. The sample contains approximately 110,000 clones, 40% of which appear only once. The specimen was stem cell memory CD4+ T cells from blood. The receptors were sampled from a woman aged 18-29 years in good health.

This clone turned up a few times. The chain has TRBV7-2 and TRBJ2-7; the D gene is possibly TRBD1 (6 bases). CDR1 is SGHTA and CDR2 is FQGNSA in the germline V gene. The germline V and J ends were trimmed by 2 bases and 2 bases, with 13 bases remaining between them. The CDR3 runs 15 residues. CDR3 residues: CASSLRRQVAYEQYF. The CDR3 nucleotides read TGTGCCAGCAGCTTAAGGAGACAGGTCGCCTACGAGCAGTACTTC.

A few counts support this clone. V gene TRBV30 combines with J gene TRBJ2-4; D might be TRBD2 (7 bases). The CDR3 is 13 amino acids. V was trimmed by 3 bases and J by 9 bases, leaving 15 bases between them. CDR1 GTSNPN and CDR2 SVGIG come from the germline V gene (reference sequence). The CDR3 is CAWRTQGGGIQYF. The DNA for the CDR3 is TGTGCCTGGAGGACTCAAGGGGGGGGCATTCAGTACTTC. Based on the CDR3 plus reference TRBV30 and TRBJ2-4, the full variable domain is SQTIHQWPATLVQPVGSPLSLECTVEGTSNPNLYWYRQAAGRGLQLLFYSVGIGQISSEVPQNLSASRPQDRQFILSSKKLLLSDSGFYLCAWRTQGGGIQYFGAGTRLSVL.

There are a few counts of this clone. This chain uses TRBV5-1 with TRBJ2-5; 9 bases match TRBD1. V was pared by 4 bases and J by 2 bases, with 9 bases of the junction left unmatched. This CDR3 has 16 residues. CDR1 SGHRS and CDR2 YFSETQ come from the germline V gene. CDR3 DNA sequence: TGCGCCAGCAGCCCATTCCCGGGACAGGGACAAGAGACCCAGTACTTC. Its protein is CASSPFPGQGQETQYF.

The rearrangement joins TRBV5-4 to TRBJ1-1; possibly TRBD1 for D (6 bases). V shed 4 bases and J shed 0 bases, with 22 bases lying between them. From germline, CDR1 is SGHNT and CDR2 YYREEE (reference sequence). The CDR3 consists of 18 residues. The CDR3 spells CASSHIKYGYRVNTEAFF. CDR3 DNA sequence: TGTGCCAGCAGCCATATTAAGTATGGGTACAGGGTGAACACTGAAGCTTTCTTT.

The rearrangement links TRBV6-1 to TRBJ1-1; 10 bases align to TRBD1. The CDR3 extends over 14 amino acids. Germline CDR1 is MNHNS and CDR2 is SASEGT. V shed 8 bases, J shed 4 bases, and the junction held 7 bases outside the gene matches. CDR3 sequence: CASSRDRGVTEAFF. CDR3 bases: TGTGCCAGCTCCAGGGACAGGGGTGTCACTGAAGCTTTCTTT.

This clone was observed a handful of times. CDR3 in amino acids: CASSPPTPSYEQYF. DNA of the CDR3: TGTGCCAGCTCACCTCCCACCCCCAGCTACGAGCAGTACTTC. The genes are TRBV18 and TRBJ2-7; D is unclear. The ends were cut back, 3 bases at V and 3 bases at J, with 12 bases in the middle. In germline, CDR1 is KGHSH, CDR2 LQKENI. The CDR3 has 14 residues.

The chain links TRBV5-1 to TRBJ2-3; no firm D call. CDR3 size: 13 residues. Trimming stripped 1 base from V and 5 bases from J, with 8 bases between. CDR1 SGHRS and CDR2 YFSETQ come from the germline V gene. This CDR3 is CASSLFSRDTQYF. Here the CDR3 DNA reads TGCGCCAGCAGCTTGTTCTCCAGAGATACGCAGTATTTT.

The chain employs TRBV30 and TRBJ1-2, with D tentatively TRBD1 (6 bases). Germline V gene lookup returns CDR1 GTSNPN and CDR2 SVGIG (reference sequence). V shed 4 bases and J shed 0 bases, with 21 bases lying between them. This CDR3 spans 17 amino acids. DNA of the CDR3: TGTGCCTGGACCATAAACCGGGGCAGGGGAGCTAACTATGGCTACACCTTC. It translates to CAWTINRGRGANYGYTF.

The V and J genes are TRBV2 and TRBJ2-7, with 8 nucleotides matching TRBD1. The J segment lost 1 base and the V segment lost 8 bases, leaving 10 bases of the junction unmatched. The germline gives CDR1 SNHLY, CDR2 FYNNEI. The CDR3 has 15 amino acids. The CDR3 reads CASFRTGPPSYEQYF. The CDR3, as DNA: TGTGCCAGCTTCAGGACAGGGCCCCCATCCTACGAGCAGTACTTC.

The chain links TRBV6-6 to TRBJ2-1, with TRBD2 matching 7 bases. V gave up 2 bases and J gave up 8 bases; unmatched junction bases: 6. The CDR3 totals 14 residues. The germline CDR1 and CDR2 sequences are MNHNY and SVGAGI (reference sequence). The CDR3 loop is CASSYGGSFHEQFF. The CDR3 DNA reads TGTGCCAGCAGTTACGGCGGGAGCTTCCATGAGCAGTTCTTC.

This clone was counted between two and nine times. The rearrangement joins TRBV5-1 to TRBJ2-3; D may be TRBD1 (5 bases). Germline CDR1 reads SGHRS; CDR2 reads YFSETQ. The CDR3 is 14 amino acids. Trimming pared 0 bases from V and 4 bases from J, leaving 9 bases between. DNA of the CDR3: TGCGCCAGCAGCTTGGCAGACAGCCCAGATACGCAGTATTTT. Translation gives CASSLADSPDTQYF.

This clone was recorded a few times. V usage is TRBV5-1 and J usage is TRBJ2-7, with 7 bases matching TRBD1. The CDR3 consists of 13 residues. With 4 bases clipped from V and 6 bases from J, the junction kept 7 bases outside the gene matches. The V gene's germline CDR1 is SGHRS and CDR2 YFSETQ. CDR3 region: CASSPADRVEQYF. The DNA for the CDR3 is TGCGCCAGCAGCCCCGCTGACAGGGTCGAGCAGTACTTC.

J is TRBJ1-5 and V is TRBV4-3, with D possibly being TRBD1 (6 bases). The V end lost 4 bases, the J end lost 7 bases, and 14 bases lay between the germline ends. This CDR3 has 14 amino acids. The germline V gene has CDR1 LGHNA and CDR2 YSLEER. For the CDR3, the DNA is TGCGCCAGCAGCCCCGAACAGGGAGGGCAGCCCCAGCATTTT. Its protein product is CASSPEQGGQPQHF.

V is TRBV28 and J is TRBJ1-5; TRBD1 matches 7 bases. The junction had 5 bases not matched to a gene; V was cut back by 6 bases and J by 0 bases. CDR1 is MDHEN and CDR2 is SYDVKM in the germline V gene. The CDR3 is 15 residues long. As DNA, the CDR3 is TGTGCCAGCAGCTACAGGGGCTATAGCAATCAGCCCCAGCATTTT. It encodes CASSYRGYSNQPQHF.

The rearrangement links TRBV7-9 to TRBJ2-7; the match to TRBD2 covers 9 bases. J gave up 1 base and V 5 bases, and 6 bases lay outside the gene matches. In germline, CDR1 is SEHNR, CDR2 FQNEAQ (reference sequence). The CDR3 has 15 amino acids. The CDR3 region is CASSQAGGWSYEQYF. The DNA of the CDR3 is TGTGCCAGCAGCCAAGCGGGAGGTTGGTCCTACGAGCAGTACTTC.

The genes are TRBV28 and TRBJ1-5; no firm D call. Germline CDR1 is MDHEN and CDR2 is SYDVKM. V lost 1 base and J lost 2, with 15 bases in between. The CDR3 has 17 residues. The CDR3 loop is CASSLFSRGKGNQPQHF. As DNA, the CDR3 is TGTGCCAGCAGTTTATTCTCGCGCGGCAAGGGCAATCAGCCCCAGCATTTT.

This clone was observed a single time. This chain connects TRBV6-5 to TRBJ1-2; the D is unclear. Deletions cut 1 base from V and 6 bases from J, with 15 bases between. Germline V CDR1 and CDR2: MNHEY, SVGAGI. This CDR3 is built from 15 residues. CDR3 nucleotides: TGTGCCAGCAGTTACTTTGGCCGCATATCGAATGGCTACACCTTC. Translation: CASSYFGRISNGYTF.

This clone showed up just a few times. The chain carries TRBV19 and TRBJ1-1; perhaps TRBD1 as D (5 bases). CDR3 size: 15 residues. The V end was cut by 3 bases, the J end by 1 base, with 12 bases between. Germline V gene sequence: CDR1 LNHDA, CDR2 SQIVND (reference sequence). For the CDR3, the DNA is TGTGCCAGTAGTATTATGAGCAGGGCGAACACTGAAGCTTTCTTT. The encoded protein is CASSIMSRANTEAFF.

V is TRBV7-9 and J is TRBJ2-1; D remains ambiguous. This CDR3 comprises 14 residues. The V end was cut by 1 base, the J end by 7 bases, with 11 bases between. Per the germline V gene, CDR1 is SEHNR and CDR2 is FQNEAQ (reference sequence). The chain's CDR3 is CASSLGAVINEQFF. The CDR3 DNA reads as TGTGCCAGCAGCTTAGGGGCAGTTATAAATGAGCAGTTCTTC.

This clone was seen a handful of times. The chain employs TRBV7-9 and TRBJ2-2, with TRBD2 matching 14 bases. The CDR3 loop spans 18 amino acids. V dropped 5 bases and J dropped 5; count of bases not matched to a gene: 10. Germline CDR1 and CDR2: SEHNR and FQNEAQ (reference sequence). The CDR3 coding sequence is TGTGCCAGCAGCCGGGGACTAGCGGGAGCATTTGGGACCGGGGAGCTGTTTTTT. Its translation: CASSRGLAGAFGTGELFF.

The J gene is TRBJ2-1, the V gene TRBV11-2; 11 nucleotides align to TRBD2. From germline, CDR1 is SGHAT and CDR2 FQNNGV. The V segment lost 5 bases and the J segment 5 bases; nucleotides outside the gene matches: 8. The CDR3 covers 16 residues. CDR3 in DNA: TGTGCCAGCAGCCCGTTAGCGGGAGGGCGGGACAATGAGCAGTTCTTC. Amino acid sequence: CASSPLAGGRDNEQFF.

J is TRBJ2-5 and V is TRBV6-1; TRBD1 matches 7 bases. The germline CDR1 and CDR2 sequences are MNHNS and SASEGT. The CDR3 loop spans 15 amino acids. V was clipped by 0 bases and J by 1 base; unmatched bases: 2. CDR3 in amino acids: CASSEAGGRQETQYF. The CDR3 DNA is TGTGCCAGCAGTGAAGCAGGGGGCCGCCAAGAGACCCAGTACTTC.

This rearrangement joins TRBV2 to TRBJ1-5; 8 bases match TRBD1. CDR3 length equals 16 residues. CDR1 SNHLY and CDR2 FYNNEI come from the germline V gene. Trimming at V came to 7 bases and at J to 4 bases, leaving 12 bases not matched to a gene. CDR3 protein: CASNRRTGGPNQPQHF. Written as DNA, the CDR3 is TGTGCCAGCAACCGGCGCACAGGGGGGCCGAATCAGCCCCAGCATTTT.

The rearrangement joins TRBV11-2 to TRBJ2-7, with 9 positions matching TRBD1. This CDR3 spans 17 amino acids. The V gene's germline CDR1 is SGHAT and CDR2 FQNNGV. Unmatched junction bases numbered 16, after V lost 6 bases and J lost 4 bases. For the CDR3, the DNA is TGTGCCAGCAGTCGTTTTTCCGGGACAGGGAGGCGGTACGAGCAGTACTTC. It yields the protein CASSRFSGTGRRYEQYF.

The chain has TRBV29-1 and TRBJ2-3; 9 bases align to TRBD2. Germline trimming cut 6 bases from V and 3 bases from J; bases unmatched to any gene: 13. The CDR3 sequence is 16 residues long. Germline V gene sequence: CDR1 SQVTM, CDR2 ANQGSEA. In nucleotides, the CDR3 is TGCAGCGTCCGCGTAGGGCGGACTAGCGTAACAGATACGCAGTATTTT. Translation: CSVRVGRTSVTDTQYF.

The V call is TRBV27, the J call TRBJ1-2, with 7 bases fitting TRBD1. The CDR3 runs to 15 residues. With 1 base clipped from V and 8 bases from J, the junction kept 10 bases outside the gene matches. The germline V gene has CDR1 MNHEY and CDR2 SMNVEV (reference sequence). The CDR3 region is CASSLFQGGGGGYTF. CDR3 nucleotides: TGTGCCAGCAGTTTATTCCAAGGGGGCGGGGGGGGCTACACCTTC.

The chain joins TRBV6-1 to TRBJ2-7, with TRBD1 matching over 10 bases. V shed 4 bases, J shed 3 bases, and the junction held 9 bases outside the gene matches. Germline V gives CDR1 MNHNS, CDR2 SASEGT. The CDR3 totals 16 residues. The CDR3: CASSVANRDRGYEQYF. DNA for the CDR3: TGTGCCAGCAGTGTAGCCAACCGGGACAGGGGCTACGAGCAGTACTTC.

The table lists this clone with a few counts. V usage is TRBV6-6 and J usage is TRBJ2-7, with D possibly matching TRBD2 (6 bases). This CDR3 contains 12 residues. Germline CDR1 is MNHNY and CDR2 is SVGAGI (reference sequence). Trimming took off 8 bases at V and 0 bases at J, with 8 bases between the two ends. CDR3 DNA sequence: TGTGCCAGCGCGGGAATCTCCTACGAGCAGTACTTC. It yields the protein CASAGISYEQYF.

V gene TRBV30 combines with J gene TRBJ1-2; 7 bases are a match to TRBD1. The CDR3 covers 14 residues. V shed 3 bases and J 4 bases; nucleotides not matched to a gene: 8. CDR1 GTSNPN and CDR2 SVGIG come from the germline V gene (reference sequence). The CDR3 here is CAWREGAGGYGYTF. CDR3 DNA: TGTGCCTGGAGAGAAGGGGCAGGGGGCTATGGCTACACCTTC.

This clone was detected only a few times. The chain recombines TRBV2 with TRBJ1-5; TRBD1 agrees at 7 bases. J was trimmed by 4 bases and V by 4 bases; bases with no gene match: 7. This CDR3 contains 15 residues. CDR1 SNHLY and CDR2 FYNNEI come from the germline V gene. The CDR3 DNA is TGTGCCAGCAGTGCTCACAGGGGCACTAATCAGCCCCAGCATTTT. Translating it yields CASSAHRGTNQPQHF.